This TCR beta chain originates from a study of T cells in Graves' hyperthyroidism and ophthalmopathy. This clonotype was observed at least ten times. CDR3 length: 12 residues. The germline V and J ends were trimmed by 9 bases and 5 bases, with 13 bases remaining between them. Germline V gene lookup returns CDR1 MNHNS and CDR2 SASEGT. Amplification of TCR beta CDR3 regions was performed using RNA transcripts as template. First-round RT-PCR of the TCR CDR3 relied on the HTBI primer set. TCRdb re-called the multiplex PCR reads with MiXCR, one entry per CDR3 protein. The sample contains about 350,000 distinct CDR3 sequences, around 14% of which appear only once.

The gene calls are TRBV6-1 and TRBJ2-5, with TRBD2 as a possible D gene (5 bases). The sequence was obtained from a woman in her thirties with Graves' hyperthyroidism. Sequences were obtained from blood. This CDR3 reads CASTPRAETQYF. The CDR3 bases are TGTGCCAGTACCCCGAGGGCCGAGACCCAGTACTTC.